One sample yielded the 29 T cell receptor beta chains listed below, sequenced in a study of human T cells and chemical hapten exposure. Using its own MiXCR run on the RACE reads, TCRdb lists one record per CDR3 protein. The table records about 73,000 distinct CDR3 sequences, 6.5% to 10% of them present only once. Time point here: patch test 2, 6 weeks after DPC sensitization. The treatment was: therapeutic diphenylcyclopropenone sensitization with weekly scalp DPC. The specimen comprised whole blood, sampled in connection with sensitization to the hapten diphenylcyclopropenone (DPC). The receptors come from a woman between 45 and 60 years old with alopecia areata. Some clones in this sample may be carry-over from other donors' samples.

The table lists this clonotype with a few counts. The gene calls are TRBV30 and TRBJ2-6; 12 bases are shared with TRBD1. Germline V gene sequence: CDR1 GTSNPN, CDR2 SVGIG (reference sequence). Trimming at V came to 1 base and at J to 4 bases, leaving 8 bases not matched to a gene. The CDR3 spans 18 residues. The chain's CDR3 is CAWSERDRGRGGANVLTF. The CDR3, as DNA: TGTGCCTGGAGTGAACGGGACAGGGGGCGAGGAGGGGCCAACGTCCTGACTTTC.

This clonotype turned up a few times. V is TRBV7-8 and J is TRBJ2-2, with no clear D. Germline-derived CDR1 and CDR2 are SGHVS and FQNEAQ. The V end lost 5 bases, the J end lost 7 bases, and 11 bases lay between the germline ends. CDR3 length: 13 amino acids. CDR3 nucleotides: TGTGCCAGCAGCGCTTATACGAACGGGGAGCTGTTTTTT. Amino acids: CASSAYTNGELFF. Variable domain in full (rest from reference TRBV7-8 and TRBJ2-2): GAGVSQSPRYKVAKRGQDVALRCDPISGHVSLFWYQQALGQGPEFLTYFQNEAQLDKSGLPSDRFFAERPEGSVSTLKIQRTQQEDSAVYLCASSAYTNGELFFGEGSRLTVL.

This clonotype was found many times. The rearrangement uses TRBV5-1 and TRBJ2-3; 7 bases align to TRBD2. The CDR3 spans 13 residues. V trimming: 1 base; J trimming: 8 bases; junction bases outside the gene matches: 4. Germline CDR1 is SGHRS and CDR2 is YFSETQ. This chain's CDR3 is CASSLIGEGTQYF. Here the CDR3 DNA reads TGCGCCAGCAGCTTGATAGGGGAGGGTACGCAGTATTTT.

This clonotype was observed many times. The chain uses TRBV6-5 and TRBJ1-5; D is possibly TRBD1 (5 bases). The CDR3 runs 14 residues. Per the germline V gene, CDR1 is MNHEY and CDR2 is SVGAGI. With 6 bases removed from V and 2 bases from J, the gap between germline ends came to 11 bases. DNA of the CDR3: TGTGCCAGCAGCAACGGGGGAGGCAATCAGCCCCAGCATTTT. Translated, it gives CASSNGGGNQPQHF.

This chain joins TRBV2 and TRBJ2-3; 7 nucleotides match TRBD1. Germline CDR1 reads SNHLY; CDR2 reads FYNNEI. This CDR3 has 12 residues. V lost 6 bases to trimming and J lost 15 bases; unmatched junction nucleotides: 12. CDR3 region: CASRQGTVHNYF. The CDR3 bases are TGTGCCAGCAGGCAAGGGACAGTCCACAACTATTTT.

A note on this clonotype: It may be a read error: a sequence one base away is much more abundant. The CDR3 coding sequence is TGCGCCAGCAGCCGGACAGTGGGTGGAGGGTCGCATCGGCCCCAGCATTTT. This translates into CASSRTVGGGSHRPQHF. The chain couples TRBV4-1 to TRBJ1-5; D might be TRBD1 (6 bases). Per the germline V gene, CDR1 is MGHRA and CDR2 is YSYEKL. Between the trimmed V and J ends, which lost 4 bases and 9 bases, there was a span of 25 bases. The CDR3 sequence is 17 residues long.

This clonotype was counted between two and nine times. The chain combines TRBV20-1 with TRBJ1-1, with 7 bases matching TRBD1. The CDR3 is 13 amino acids. Looked up from germline, CDR1 is DFQATT and CDR2 is SNEGSKA (reference sequence). V lost 2 bases, J lost 11 bases, and 11 bases stayed unmatched. DNA for the CDR3: TGCAGTGCTAGAAACAGGGGTAAACTCATGGCTTTCTTT. This codes for CSARNRGKLMAFF.

V and J are TRBV7-8 and TRBJ2-7; D remains ambiguous. V lost 4 bases and J lost 4, with 17 bases in between. Germline CDR1 SGHVS, CDR2 FQNEAQ. The CDR3 is made up of 15 amino acids. The CDR3: CASSSAKGTMYEQYF. CDR3 DNA: TGTGCCAGCAGCTCGGCGAAGGGTACAATGTACGAGCAGTACTTC.

This clonotype was picked up many times. CDR3 amino acids: CASTWTGGNEQFF. The CDR3 nucleotides are TGTGCCAGCACCTGGACAGGGGGTAATGAGCAGTTCTTC. The chain has TRBV2 and TRBJ2-1; TRBD1 agrees at 10 bases. The germline CDR1 and CDR2 sequences are SNHLY and FYNNEI. The CDR3 is 13 amino acids. V shed 7 bases and J 7 bases; nucleotides not matched to a gene: 4.

This clonotype was seen ten or more times. V usage is TRBV5-5 and J usage is TRBJ2-7; D might be TRBD2 (5 bases). The CDR3 is 16 residues long. Germline V gene data show CDR1 as SGHKS and CDR2 as YYEKEE (reference sequence). The V end was cut by 0 bases, the J end by 0 bases, with 13 bases between. The CDR3 reads CASSLGSDLLSYEQYF. CDR3 DNA sequence: TGTGCCAGCAGCTTGGGTAGCGACTTACTCTCCTACGAGCAGTACTTC.

In its sample, this clonotype was seen a few times. The chain uses TRBV5-6 and TRBJ2-3; D possibly corresponds to TRBD1 (5 bases). V lost 3 bases to trimming and J lost 6 bases, with 11 bases between them. CDR3 length: 13 amino acids. Germline V gene sequence: CDR1 SGHDT, CDR2 YYEEEE. The CDR3 DNA reads as TGTGCCAGCAGCTCCCGACAGAGGGATACGCAGTATTTT. Protein sequence: CASSSRQRDTQYF.

This clonotype was seen repeatedly, ten times or more. This chain uses TRBV7-6 with TRBJ2-5; D not certain. The CDR3 extends over 13 amino acids. V was cut by 3 bases and J by 0 bases, with 5 bases left in between. Germline V lookup: CDR1 SGHVS, CDR2 FNYEAQ. The CDR3 sequence is CASSLMYQETQYF. The CDR3 DNA reads TGTGCCAGCAGCTTGATGTACCAAGAGACCCAGTACTTC.

The chain recombines TRBV12-3 or TRBV12-4 with TRBJ2-7, with D maybe TRBD2 (6 bases). The CDR3 totals 13 residues. V was pared by 3 bases and J by 9 bases, with 15 bases between. Written as DNA, the CDR3 is TGTGCCAGCAGTTTTCCGGCAGGGACTGGGCAGTACTTC. It translates to CASSFPAGTGQYF.

This clonotype was observed a handful of times. The gene calls are TRBV10-3 and TRBJ1-6, with 8 bases that match TRBD1. Germline loops: CDR1 ENHRY, CDR2 SYGVKD. The CDR3 length is 14 residues. V lost 5 bases, J lost 12 bases, and 9 bases stayed unmatched. The CDR3 spells CAISPQGAREPLHF. The CDR3 DNA sequence: TGTGCCATCAGTCCTCAGGGGGCGCGGGAACCCCTCCACTTT.

This clonotype has a count of ten or more. CDR3: CARGDGLGYTF. For the CDR3, the DNA is TGTGCCAGAGGGGATGGGCTTGGCTACACCTTC. This chain connects TRBV10-3 to TRBJ1-2; D possibly corresponds to TRBD1 (5 bases). The V gene lost 10 bases and the J gene lost 7 bases, with 13 bases spanning the gap. Germline CDR1 ENHRY, CDR2 SYGVKD. This CDR3 contains 11 residues.

This clonotype was recorded a few times. The rearrangement links TRBV12-3 or TRBV12-4 to TRBJ2-1; no reliable D call. V was cut by 5 bases and J by 6 bases, with 11 bases left in between. The CDR3 is 13 residues long. The CDR3, as DNA: TGTGCCAGCAGTCCGTGGCTTAGCAATGAGCAGTTCTTC. Residues: CASSPWLSNEQFF.

About this clonotype: This clone may be a read error of a much larger clone one base away. The chain joins TRBV5-1 to TRBJ1-1; D gene uncertain. The CDR3 consists of 13 residues. Germline V gene data show CDR1 as SGHRS and CDR2 as YFSETQ. The CDR3 region is CTSSAQEGTEAFF. The CDR3 DNA sequence: TGCACCAGCAGCGCCCAGGAGGGAACTGAAGCTTTCTTT.

The chain uses TRBV5-1 and TRBJ1-1; D ambiguous. Between the trimmed V and J ends, which lost 3 bases and 8 bases, there was a span of 11 bases. This CDR3 has 12 residues. Germline V lookup: CDR1 SGHRS, CDR2 YFSETQ. The CDR3 DNA reads TGCGCCAGCAGCTGGGAGTTAGGGGAAGCTTTCTTT. Protein product: CASSWELGEAFF.

This clonotype has a count of ten or more. This chain joins TRBV7-6 and TRBJ2-5, with D uncertain. V lost 5 bases and J lost 5, with 12 bases in between. This CDR3 is built from 13 residues. Germline lookup yields CDR1 SGHVS and CDR2 FNYEAQ. DNA of the CDR3: TGTGCCAGCAGCCGCCTTGGCACCGAGACCCAGTACTTC. It codes for CASSRLGTETQYF.

This clonotype was picked up many times. This chain joins TRBV28 and TRBJ2-7; no clear D gene. This CDR3 is 12 amino acids long. V dropped 6 bases and J dropped 2 bases, with 8 bases sitting between them. Germline assignment: CDR1 MDHEN and CDR2 SYDVKM. The CDR3 nucleotides read TGTGCCAGCAGCCAAAGGGCCTACGAGCAGTACTTC. Translated, it gives CASSQRAYEQYF.

This clonotype has a single count. This rearrangement joins TRBV4-2 to TRBJ2-3, with D possibly matching TRBD2 (5 bases). Germline CDR1 reads LGHNA; CDR2 reads YNFKEQ. The CDR3 loop spans 17 amino acids. V gave up 1 base and J gave up 4 bases, with 18 bases separating them. The CDR3 DNA reads TGTGCCAGCAGCCAAGCCTTCCGAAACCGGGGTGCAGATACGCAGTATTTT. This sequence encodes CASSQAFRNRGADTQYF.

There are many counts of this clonotype. This chain links TRBV28 with TRBJ1-5; TRBD1 agrees at 7 bases. Trimming at V came to 5 bases and at J to 2 bases, leaving 6 bases not matched to a gene. The germline CDR1 and CDR2 sequences are MDHEN and SYDVKM. The CDR3 is 15 amino acids. Here the CDR3 DNA reads TGTGCCAGCAGTCCCAGGGGGGGGGGCAATCAGCCCCAGCATTTT. It encodes CASSPRGGGNQPQHF. The full variable domain, its missing parts supplied by reference TRBV28 and TRBJ1-5, is DVKVTQSSRYLVKRTGEKVFLECVQDMDHENMFWYRQDPGLGLRLIYFSYDVKMKEKGDIPEGYSVSREKKERFSLILESASTNQTSMYLCASSPRGGGNQPQHFGDGTRLSIL.

This clonotype was seen only a few times. The V call is TRBV7-2, the J call TRBJ1-4; 7 nucleotides match TRBD1. Germline V lookup: CDR1 SGHTA, CDR2 FQGNSA. The CDR3 is 15 residues long. The J segment lost 4 bases and the V segment lost 5 bases, leaving 7 bases of the junction unmatched. CDR3 in DNA: TGTGCCAGCAGCCATCAGACAGGGAGTAATGAAAAACTGTTTTTT. This encodes CASSHQTGSNEKLFF.

This clonotype was seen a few times. This chain links TRBV28 with TRBJ2-3; TRBD2 aligns across 10 bases. After removal of 1 base from V and 0 bases from J, the junction contained 4 bases not matched to a gene. This CDR3 has 17 amino acids. The germline V gene encodes CDR1 MDHEN and CDR2 SYDVKM. CDR3: CASSLYASGGSTDTQYF. DNA of the CDR3: TGTGCCAGCAGTTTATACGCTAGCGGGGGAAGCACAGATACGCAGTATTTT.

The rearrangement uses TRBV6-2 or TRBV6-3 and TRBJ1-1, with TRBD1 matching 7 bases. Unmatched junction bases numbered 11, after V lost 2 bases and J lost 5 bases. The V gene's germline CDR1 is MNHEY and CDR2 SVGEGT. This CDR3 has 16 residues. The CDR3 bases are TGTGCCAGCAGTTACGAGGGAGGGGGCGTCTCTACTGAAGCTTTCTTT. Its protein product is CASSYEGGGVSTEAFF.

The V and J genes are TRBV20-1 and TRBJ2-3; TRBD2 matches 8 bases. J gave up 2 bases and V 0 bases, and 10 bases lay outside the gene matches. The CDR3 runs 17 residues. Per germline, CDR1 DFQATT and CDR2 SNEGSKA (reference sequence). The CDR3 DNA sequence: TGCAGTGCTAGAGATGATCAGCGGGAGTCGTACACAGATACGCAGTATTTT. As protein: CSARDDQRESYTDTQYF.

This clonotype was recorded a few times. V and J are TRBV6-5 and TRBJ2-3; 12 nucleotides line up with TRBD2. Germline trimming cut 2 bases from V and 4 bases from J; bases unmatched to any gene: 7. The germline V gene has CDR1 MNHEY and CDR2 SVGAGI. This CDR3 comprises 17 residues. The CDR3 DNA follows: TGTGCCAGCAGTTACGGATTACTAGCGGGAGGTCCAGATACGCAGTATTTT. Translated, it gives CASSYGLLAGGPDTQYF.

This chain connects TRBV5-6 to TRBJ1-2; D possibly corresponds to TRBD1 (6 bases). Germline V gene lookup returns CDR1 SGHDT and CDR2 YYEEEE. With 4 bases removed from V and 3 bases from J, the gap between germline ends came to 22 bases. The CDR3 spans 17 residues. The CDR3 is CASSPDKGVSTDYGYTF. CDR3 nucleotides: TGTGCCAGCAGCCCTGACAAGGGGGTGTCTACGGACTATGGCTACACCTTC.

This clonotype has a handful of counts. The J gene is TRBJ2-3, the V gene TRBV25-1; no definite D call. The CDR3 is 11 residues long. V lost 9 bases, J lost 4 bases, and 8 bases lay in between. CDR1 and CDR2 (germline): MGHDK, SYGVNS. CDR3 residues: CASRRADTQYF. CDR3 sequence (DNA): TGTGCCAGTCGACGGGCAGATACGCAGTATTTT.